What follows are 15 T cell receptor beta chains derived from one specimen sequenced in a study of blood T cells in healthy people across ages. Combining a sample-barcoded 5' primer with a J-beta primer mix, a second PCR ran for about 6 to 12 cycles. TCRdb analysed the 5' RACE reads with MiXCR anew, one entry per CDR3 protein. The table shows about 680,000 distinct CDR3 sequences, with roughly 49% occurring only once. The source material was blood. The receptors shown here come from a woman aged 55 to 70 in good health.

This clonotype was observed a handful of times. This chain connects TRBV6-2 or TRBV6-3 to TRBJ2-1; unclear D gene. This CDR3 region has 14 residues. The germline V and J ends were trimmed by 6 bases and 5 bases, with 14 bases remaining between them. Germline CDR1 reads MNHEY; CDR2 reads SVGEGT. The CDR3 DNA reads TGTGCCAGCAGACCTTCCGGGTTCAACAATGAGCAGTTCTTC. It is translated as CASRPSGFNNEQFF.

This clonotype was observed a few times. The rearrangement joins TRBV12-3 or TRBV12-4 to TRBJ2-2; no firm D call. This CDR3 contains 16 residues. V lost 4 bases and J lost 0, with 12 bases in between. CDR3 in amino acids: CASSSKGASNTGELFF. In DNA, the CDR3 is TGTGCCAGCAGTTCTAAGGGCGCCTCGAACACCGGGGAGCTGTTTTTT.

This clonotype showed up just a few times. This rearrangement joins TRBV15 to TRBJ2-1, with 9 bases identical to TRBD1. With 7 bases clipped from V and 7 bases from J, the junction kept 14 bases outside the gene matches. CDR3 length: 16 amino acids. Germline V gives CDR1 LNHNV, CDR2 YYDKDF (reference sequence). The CDR3: CATNNRWDRDLNEQFF. As DNA, the CDR3 is TGTGCCACCAACAACCGGTGGGACAGGGATCTGAATGAGCAGTTCTTC.

The V gene is TRBV5-5, the J gene TRBJ1-2, with TRBD1 matching over 7 bases. J was trimmed by 4 bases and V by 4 bases; bases with no gene match: 16. Germline V gives CDR1 SGHKS, CDR2 YYEKEE (reference sequence). The CDR3 is 17 residues long. The CDR3 here is CASSPPLWAGGSYGYTF. CDR3 bases: TGTGCCAGCAGCCCTCCCCTGTGGGCAGGGGGGAGCTATGGCTACACCTTC. The variable domain in full, completed from reference TRBV5-5 and TRBJ1-2, reads DAGVTQSPTHLIKTRGQQVTLRCSPISGHKSVSWYQQVLGQGPQFIFQYYEKEERGRGNFPDRFSARQFPNYSSELNVNALLLGDSALYLCASSPPLWAGGSYGYTFGSGTRLTVV.

The gene calls are TRBV20-1 and TRBJ2-1, with 11 bases that match TRBD2. This CDR3 has 15 amino acids. Germline V gene data show CDR1 as DFQATT and CDR2 as SNEGSKA (reference sequence). The J segment lost 8 bases and the V segment lost 5 bases, leaving 11 bases of the junction unmatched. This CDR3 is CSAPNSGRAGYEQFF. CDR3 DNA: TGCAGTGCTCCCAATAGCGGGAGGGCCGGGTATGAGCAGTTCTTC.

This clonotype was counted a few times. The chain recombines TRBV28 with TRBJ2-2, with D unclear. Germline loops: CDR1 MDHEN, CDR2 SYDVKM. The CDR3 has 14 amino acids. Trimming stripped 2 bases from V and 5 bases from J, with 9 bases between. The CDR3 bases are TGTGCCAGCAGTTTAATCGCAGGTACCGGGGAGCTGTTTTTT. Amino acid sequence: CASSLIAGTGELFF.

The chain uses TRBV2 and TRBJ2-7; 8 nucleotides agree with TRBD2. TRBJ2-5 explains the end of the DNA better; the J call may be wrong. Germline-derived CDR1 and CDR2 are SNHLY and FYNNEI. The CDR3 loop spans 13 amino acids. CDR3 amino acids: CASNSQREETQYF. The CDR3 DNA sequence: TGTGCCAGCAATTCCCAGCGGGAGGAGACCCAGTACTTC.

This clonotype was observed a handful of times. This sequence joins TRBV6-5 and TRBJ2-7, with 9 bases identical to TRBD1. Germline V gives CDR1 MNHEY, CDR2 SVGAGI. Germline trimming cut 0 bases from V and 5 bases from J; bases unmatched to any gene: 8. CDR3 length: 16 amino acids. The CDR3 region has the DNA TGTGCCAGCAGTTACTCGATAGGACAGGGGCAGGACGAGCAGTACTTC. Its translation is CASSYSIGQGQDEQYF.

CDR3 region: CSVGGSRERGDNEQFF. The DNA of the CDR3 is TGCAGCGTTGGTGGGAGCAGGGAAAGGGGTGACAATGAGCAGTTCTTC. This chain joins TRBV29-1 and TRBJ2-1; the D call may be TRBD1 or TRBD2 (5 bases each). The CDR3 totals 16 residues. The V end was cut by 4 bases, the J end by 5 bases, with 21 bases between. The germline V gene has CDR1 SQVTM and CDR2 ANQGSEA.

The chain recombines TRBV15 with TRBJ2-2; D is perhaps TRBD2 (5 bases). Trimming removed 5 bases at V and 1 base at J, with 14 bases between. The CDR3 contains 16 residues. Germline V gene sequence: CDR1 LNHNV, CDR2 YYDKDF (reference sequence). In nucleotides, the CDR3 is TGTGCCACCAGCCCCACCGAACGGGAGAACACCGGGGAGCTGTTTTTT. This sequence encodes CATSPTERENTGELFF. Combining the CDR3 with reference TRBV15 and TRBJ2-2 gives the whole variable domain DAMVIQNPRYQVTQFGKPVTLSCSQTLNHNVMYWYQQKSSQAPKLLFHYYDKDFNNEADTPDNFQSRRPNTSFCFLDIRSPGLGDTAMYLCATSPTERENTGELFFGEGSRLTVL.

This clonotype was recorded at least ten times. The chain links TRBV28 to TRBJ2-7; no clear D. The CDR3 has 13 residues. Between the trimmed V and J ends, which lost 6 bases and 1 base, there was a span of 10 bases. The germline V gene encodes CDR1 MDHEN and CDR2 SYDVKM. The CDR3 nucleotides read TGTGCCAGCAGCCGGTCGGTTTCCTACGAGCAGTACTTC. Protein: CASSRSVSYEQYF. The entire variable domain, with the rest obtained from reference TRBV28 and TRBJ2-7, is as follows: DVKVTQSSRYLVKRTGEKVFLECVQDMDHENMFWYRQDPGLGLRLIYFSYDVKMKEKGDIPEGYSVSREKKERFSLILESASTNQTSMYLCASSRSVSYEQYFGPGTRLTVT.

This clonotype was found a few times. This rearrangement joins TRBV28 to TRBJ1-1; D is perhaps TRBD1 (5 bases). The CDR3 runs 15 residues. Trimming left V 4 bases short and J 1 base short, with 13 bases between. Per germline, CDR1 MDHEN and CDR2 SYDVKM. Here the CDR3 reads CASSYHGTGNTEAFF. CDR3 DNA sequence: TGTGCCAGCAGTTACCACGGAACAGGGAACACTGAAGCTTTCTTT. Supplemented by reference TRBV28 and TRBJ1-1, the full variable domain reads DVKVTQSSRYLVKRTGEKVFLECVQDMDHENMFWYRQDPGLGLRLIYFSYDVKMKEKGDIPEGYSVSREKKERFSLILESASTNQTSMYLCASSYHGTGNTEAFFGQGTRLTVV.

CDR3 amino acids: CSAPGQGGNEQYF. For the CDR3, the DNA is TGCAGTGCGCCGGGACAGGGGGGCAACGAGCAGTACTTC. This chain connects TRBV20-1 to TRBJ2-4, with 11 bases fitting TRBD1. TRBJ2-7 matches the DNA end more closely, so the J call is doubtful. The CDR3 runs to 13 residues. Germline CDR1 reads DFQATT; CDR2 reads SNEGSKA (reference sequence).

V is TRBV4-3 and J is TRBJ1-1, with D maybe TRBD1 (6 bases). The germline V gene encodes CDR1 LGHNA and CDR2 YSLEER. This CDR3 region has 19 residues. The V and J ends lost 0 bases and 2 bases respectively, with 22 bases between them. This chain's CDR3 is CASSQDRGAGDTFNTEAFF. CDR3 in DNA: TGCGCCAGCAGCCAAGATAGGGGGGCAGGGGACACTTTTAACACTGAAGCTTTCTTT.

The chain employs TRBV15 and TRBJ2-6; no clear D. CDR1 LNHNV and CDR2 YYDKDF come from the germline V gene (reference sequence). With 1 base removed from V and 0 bases from J, the gap between germline ends came to 4 bases. This CDR3 spans 15 amino acids. CDR3 in DNA: TGTGCCACCAGCAGAGTGCGCTCTGGGGCCAACGTCCTGACTTTC. Translating it yields CATSRVRSGANVLTF.